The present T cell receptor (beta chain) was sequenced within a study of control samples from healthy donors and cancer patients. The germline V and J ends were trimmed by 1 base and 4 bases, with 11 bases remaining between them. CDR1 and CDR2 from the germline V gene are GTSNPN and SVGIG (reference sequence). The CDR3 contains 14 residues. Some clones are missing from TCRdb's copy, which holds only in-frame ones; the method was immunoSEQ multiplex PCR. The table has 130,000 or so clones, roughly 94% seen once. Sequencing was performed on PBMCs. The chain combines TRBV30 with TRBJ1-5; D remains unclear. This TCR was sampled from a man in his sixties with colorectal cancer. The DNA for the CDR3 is TGTGCCTGGAGTGATCGACAAACTAATCAGCCCCAGCATTTT. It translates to CAWSDRQTNQPQHF. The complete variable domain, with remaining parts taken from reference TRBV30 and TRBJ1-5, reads SQTIHQWPATLVQPVGSPLSLECTVEGTSNPNLYWYRQAAGRGLQLLFYSVGIGQISSEVPQNLSASRPQDRQFILSSKKLLLSDSGFYLCAWSDRQTNQPQHFGDGTRLSIL.